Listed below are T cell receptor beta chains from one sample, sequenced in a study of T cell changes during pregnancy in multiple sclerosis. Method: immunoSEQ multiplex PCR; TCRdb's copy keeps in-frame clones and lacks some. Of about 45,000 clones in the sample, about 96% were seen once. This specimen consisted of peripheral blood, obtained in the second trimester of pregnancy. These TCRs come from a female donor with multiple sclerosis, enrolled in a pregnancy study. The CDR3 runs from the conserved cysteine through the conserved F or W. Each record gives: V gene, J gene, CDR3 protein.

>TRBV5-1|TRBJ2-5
CASSLASQETQYF
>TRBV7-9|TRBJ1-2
CASSFSTGNQDGYTF
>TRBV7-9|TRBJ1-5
CASSLEGLSNQPQHF
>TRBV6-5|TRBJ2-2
CASSGRGRGTGELFF
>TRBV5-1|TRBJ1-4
CASSYGHQASANEKLFF
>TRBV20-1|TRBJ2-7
CSARTRHEQYF
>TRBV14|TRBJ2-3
CASSQGEISTDTQYF
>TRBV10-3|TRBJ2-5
CAISPGPGETQYF
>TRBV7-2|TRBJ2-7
CASSRLAGAPAEQYF
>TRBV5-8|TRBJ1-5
CASSLVGQADNQPQHF
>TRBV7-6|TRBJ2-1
CASSSVRGTGPYNEQFF
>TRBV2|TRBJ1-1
CASSALGGTEAFF
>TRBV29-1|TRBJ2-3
CSVRDRGRADTQYF
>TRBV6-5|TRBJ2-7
CASSPPGQGFEQYF
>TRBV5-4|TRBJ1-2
CASSFGRGLDGYTF
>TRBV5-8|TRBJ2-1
CASSLLVYNEQFF
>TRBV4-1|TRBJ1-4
CASSQVLSDSREKLFF
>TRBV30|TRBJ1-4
CAWSGSRDWDEKLFF
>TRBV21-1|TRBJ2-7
CASSKPQTGEKCGAYEQYF
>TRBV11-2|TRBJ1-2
CASSGYRQGGYGYTF
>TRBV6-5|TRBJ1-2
CASSYTPRQAYTF
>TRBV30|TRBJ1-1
CAWSVLANTEAFF
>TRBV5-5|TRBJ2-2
CASSLPGGELFF
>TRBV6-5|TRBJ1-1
CASSWDRGRGEAFF
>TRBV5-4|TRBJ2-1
CASSSPGREASYNEQFF
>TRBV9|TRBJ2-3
CASSLAGSTDTQYF
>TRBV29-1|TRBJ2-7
CSVEDTSQGLGSYEQYF
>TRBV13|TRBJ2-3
CASSSGQIVTDTQYF
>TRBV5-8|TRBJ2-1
CASSKGGYSYNEQFF
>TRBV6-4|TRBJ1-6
CASSSKGQGGSPLHF
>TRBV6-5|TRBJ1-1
CASSYRGRWTEAFF
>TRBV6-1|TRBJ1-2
CASSLQQGKNGYTF
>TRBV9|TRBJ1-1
CASSAHVEGRTEAFF
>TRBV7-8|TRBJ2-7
CASGAGGPSYEQYF
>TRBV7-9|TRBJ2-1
CASSPRGGSGSLSYNEQFF
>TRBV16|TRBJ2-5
CASSQNRRQGIQETQYF
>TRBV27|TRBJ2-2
CASSQSGERAGELFF
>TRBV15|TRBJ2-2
CATSRDLRGGGAGELFF
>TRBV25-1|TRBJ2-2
CASSSTARTGELFF
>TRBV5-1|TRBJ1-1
CATKTGPGVVRSEAFF
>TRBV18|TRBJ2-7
CASSPRTSPSSYEQYF
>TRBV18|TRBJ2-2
CASSPTGLAGANTGELFF
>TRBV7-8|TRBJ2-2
CASSRTENTGELFF
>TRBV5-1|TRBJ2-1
CASSLAEGEQFF
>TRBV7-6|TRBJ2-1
CASSSGQGFYNEQFF
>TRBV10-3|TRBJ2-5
CAIRPKSGREETQYF
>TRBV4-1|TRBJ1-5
CASSPWTDNQPQHF
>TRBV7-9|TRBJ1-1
CASSLASDTEAFF
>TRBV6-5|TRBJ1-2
CASSYSRGGGSYGYTF
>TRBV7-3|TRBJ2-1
CASSPTGGSYNEQFF
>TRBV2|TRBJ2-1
CASTRLANRNEQFF
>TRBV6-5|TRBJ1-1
CASSYSIVGGTEAFF
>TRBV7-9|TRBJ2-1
CASSSGAGGPNEQFF
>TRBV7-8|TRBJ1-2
CASSGTVGYTF
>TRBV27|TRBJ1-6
CASSQDRGRPLHF
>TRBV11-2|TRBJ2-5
CASSRSGGQETQYF
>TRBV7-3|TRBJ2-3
CASSYAGNLDTQYF
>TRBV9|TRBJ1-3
CASSTGGAGNTIYF
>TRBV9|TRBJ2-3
CASSPRTWTSGTDTQYF
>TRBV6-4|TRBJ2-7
CATKIEAEPYEQYF